The entry that follows covers one T cell receptor (beta chain) sequence. Its matching antigen is unknown. This sample was taken from a study of cytomegalovirus exposure and HLA in healthy donors. Overall study findings and caveats: There were some V segments, including TRBV6-2 and TRBV6-3, excluded as indistinguishable. Highly shared sequence variants in one cluster were likely a sequencing artifact. The availability of immune exposure information extended only to CMV serostatus.

PCR amplification relied on 60 Vbeta primers (plus 13 Jbeta primers). The protocol was immunoSEQ multiplex PCR, while the TCRdb copy is restricted to in-frame clones and leaves out a portion. The sample consists of fewer than 120,000 clones, 75% to 90% of them appearing once. CDR3 size: 13 residues. V lost 10 bases, J lost 0 bases, and 5 bases stayed unmatched. The germline gives CDR1 ENHRY, CDR2 SYGVKD. The receptor was isolated from a man aged 35-49 years in good health and CMV-seronegative. The sequenced sample consisted of PBMCs. This chain uses TRBV10-3 with TRBJ1-1; 7 positions match TRBD1. CDR3 loop: CASSTGVNTEAFF. CDR3 DNA: TGTGCCAGCAGCACAGGGGTGAACACTGAAGCTTTCTTT.